This record concerns one TCR beta chain sequence. Its antigen remains unknown. PCR used 60 Vbeta primers and 13 Jbeta primers. This table comes from immunoSEQ multiplex PCR, and its TCRdb copy is limited to in-frame clones, with some not included. This table has 150,000 to 200,000 clones, over 75% appearing once. The sample is drawn from a study of cytomegalovirus exposure and HLA in healthy donors. Findings of the study overall: Several top significant clusters appeared, in a later analysis, to be linked to common viral pathogens. Cytomegalovirus-associated TCR beta chains were listed, numbering roughly 150.

Trimming at V came to 0 bases and at J to 1 base, leaving 6 bases not matched to a gene. Germline CDR1 reads SGHDT; CDR2 reads YYEEEE. The CDR3 is 17 residues long. This TCR came from a man between 60 and 75 years old in good health and CMV-seronegative. Sample: PBMCs. The J gene is TRBJ2-2, the V gene TRBV5-6; 7 bases agree with TRBD2. Written as DNA, the CDR3 is TGTGCCAGCAGCTTGGCAATTGGGAGGGAGAACACCGGGGAGCTGTTTTTT. Amino acids: CASSLAIGRENTGELFF.